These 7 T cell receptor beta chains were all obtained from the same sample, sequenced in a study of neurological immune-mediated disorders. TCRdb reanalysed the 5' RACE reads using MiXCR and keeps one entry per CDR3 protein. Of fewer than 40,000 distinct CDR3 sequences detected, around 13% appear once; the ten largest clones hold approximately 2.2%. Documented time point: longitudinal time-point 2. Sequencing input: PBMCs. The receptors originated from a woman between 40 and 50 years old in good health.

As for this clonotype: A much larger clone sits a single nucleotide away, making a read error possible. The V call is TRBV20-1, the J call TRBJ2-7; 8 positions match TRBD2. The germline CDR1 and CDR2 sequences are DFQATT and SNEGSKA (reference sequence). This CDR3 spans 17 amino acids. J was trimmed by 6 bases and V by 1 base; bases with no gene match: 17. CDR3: CSARAGTRGSRESEQYF. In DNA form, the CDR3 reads TGCAGTGCTAGAGCCGGGACTAGAGGGAGTCGTGAATCCGAGCAGTACTTC.

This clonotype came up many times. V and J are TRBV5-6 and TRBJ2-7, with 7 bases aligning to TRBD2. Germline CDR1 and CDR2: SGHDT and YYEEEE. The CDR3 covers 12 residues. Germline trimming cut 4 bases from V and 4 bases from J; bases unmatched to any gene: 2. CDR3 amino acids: CASSIGGYEQYF. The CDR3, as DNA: TGTGCCAGCAGCATCGGGGGGTACGAGCAGTACTTC.

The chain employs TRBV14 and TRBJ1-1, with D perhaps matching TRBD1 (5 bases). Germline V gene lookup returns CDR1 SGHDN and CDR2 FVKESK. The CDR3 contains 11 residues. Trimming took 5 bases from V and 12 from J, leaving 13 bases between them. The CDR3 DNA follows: TGTGCCAGCAGCGGGGGGGGGGAGCCTTTCTTT. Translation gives CASSGGGEPFF.

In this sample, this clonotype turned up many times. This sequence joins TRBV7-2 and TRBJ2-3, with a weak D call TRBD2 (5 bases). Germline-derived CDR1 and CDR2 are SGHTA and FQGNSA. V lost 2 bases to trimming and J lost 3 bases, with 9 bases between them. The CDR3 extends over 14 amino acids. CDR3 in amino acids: CASSLTRGTDTQYF. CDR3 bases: TGTGCCAGCAGCTTAACTAGAGGAACAGATACGCAGTATTTT.

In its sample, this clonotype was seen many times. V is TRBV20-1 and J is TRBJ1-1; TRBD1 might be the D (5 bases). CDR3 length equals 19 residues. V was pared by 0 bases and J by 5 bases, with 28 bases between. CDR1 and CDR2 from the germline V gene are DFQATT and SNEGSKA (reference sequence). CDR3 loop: CSARDRGGQGSNIGTEAFF. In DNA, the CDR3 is TGCAGTGCTAGAGATCGAGGCGGGCAGGGTTCTAACATTGGAACTGAAGCTTTCTTT.

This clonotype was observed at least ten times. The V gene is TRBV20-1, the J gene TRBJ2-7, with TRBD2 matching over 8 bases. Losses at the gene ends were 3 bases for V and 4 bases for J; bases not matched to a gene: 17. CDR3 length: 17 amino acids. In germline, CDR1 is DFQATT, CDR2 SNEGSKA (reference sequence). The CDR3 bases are TGCAGTGCTAGTGGATGGGGTCCGGGGGGGCTAAGTTACGAGCAGTACTTC. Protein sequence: CSASGWGPGGLSYEQYF.

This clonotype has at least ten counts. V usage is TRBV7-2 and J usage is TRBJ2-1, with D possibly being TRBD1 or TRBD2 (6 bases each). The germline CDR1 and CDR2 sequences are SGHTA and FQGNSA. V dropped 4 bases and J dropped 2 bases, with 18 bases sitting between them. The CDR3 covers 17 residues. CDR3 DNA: TGTGCCAGCAGCTCGGGGGTGGGGGCCTACCCCTACAATGAGCAGTTCTTC. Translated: CASSSGVGAYPYNEQFF.